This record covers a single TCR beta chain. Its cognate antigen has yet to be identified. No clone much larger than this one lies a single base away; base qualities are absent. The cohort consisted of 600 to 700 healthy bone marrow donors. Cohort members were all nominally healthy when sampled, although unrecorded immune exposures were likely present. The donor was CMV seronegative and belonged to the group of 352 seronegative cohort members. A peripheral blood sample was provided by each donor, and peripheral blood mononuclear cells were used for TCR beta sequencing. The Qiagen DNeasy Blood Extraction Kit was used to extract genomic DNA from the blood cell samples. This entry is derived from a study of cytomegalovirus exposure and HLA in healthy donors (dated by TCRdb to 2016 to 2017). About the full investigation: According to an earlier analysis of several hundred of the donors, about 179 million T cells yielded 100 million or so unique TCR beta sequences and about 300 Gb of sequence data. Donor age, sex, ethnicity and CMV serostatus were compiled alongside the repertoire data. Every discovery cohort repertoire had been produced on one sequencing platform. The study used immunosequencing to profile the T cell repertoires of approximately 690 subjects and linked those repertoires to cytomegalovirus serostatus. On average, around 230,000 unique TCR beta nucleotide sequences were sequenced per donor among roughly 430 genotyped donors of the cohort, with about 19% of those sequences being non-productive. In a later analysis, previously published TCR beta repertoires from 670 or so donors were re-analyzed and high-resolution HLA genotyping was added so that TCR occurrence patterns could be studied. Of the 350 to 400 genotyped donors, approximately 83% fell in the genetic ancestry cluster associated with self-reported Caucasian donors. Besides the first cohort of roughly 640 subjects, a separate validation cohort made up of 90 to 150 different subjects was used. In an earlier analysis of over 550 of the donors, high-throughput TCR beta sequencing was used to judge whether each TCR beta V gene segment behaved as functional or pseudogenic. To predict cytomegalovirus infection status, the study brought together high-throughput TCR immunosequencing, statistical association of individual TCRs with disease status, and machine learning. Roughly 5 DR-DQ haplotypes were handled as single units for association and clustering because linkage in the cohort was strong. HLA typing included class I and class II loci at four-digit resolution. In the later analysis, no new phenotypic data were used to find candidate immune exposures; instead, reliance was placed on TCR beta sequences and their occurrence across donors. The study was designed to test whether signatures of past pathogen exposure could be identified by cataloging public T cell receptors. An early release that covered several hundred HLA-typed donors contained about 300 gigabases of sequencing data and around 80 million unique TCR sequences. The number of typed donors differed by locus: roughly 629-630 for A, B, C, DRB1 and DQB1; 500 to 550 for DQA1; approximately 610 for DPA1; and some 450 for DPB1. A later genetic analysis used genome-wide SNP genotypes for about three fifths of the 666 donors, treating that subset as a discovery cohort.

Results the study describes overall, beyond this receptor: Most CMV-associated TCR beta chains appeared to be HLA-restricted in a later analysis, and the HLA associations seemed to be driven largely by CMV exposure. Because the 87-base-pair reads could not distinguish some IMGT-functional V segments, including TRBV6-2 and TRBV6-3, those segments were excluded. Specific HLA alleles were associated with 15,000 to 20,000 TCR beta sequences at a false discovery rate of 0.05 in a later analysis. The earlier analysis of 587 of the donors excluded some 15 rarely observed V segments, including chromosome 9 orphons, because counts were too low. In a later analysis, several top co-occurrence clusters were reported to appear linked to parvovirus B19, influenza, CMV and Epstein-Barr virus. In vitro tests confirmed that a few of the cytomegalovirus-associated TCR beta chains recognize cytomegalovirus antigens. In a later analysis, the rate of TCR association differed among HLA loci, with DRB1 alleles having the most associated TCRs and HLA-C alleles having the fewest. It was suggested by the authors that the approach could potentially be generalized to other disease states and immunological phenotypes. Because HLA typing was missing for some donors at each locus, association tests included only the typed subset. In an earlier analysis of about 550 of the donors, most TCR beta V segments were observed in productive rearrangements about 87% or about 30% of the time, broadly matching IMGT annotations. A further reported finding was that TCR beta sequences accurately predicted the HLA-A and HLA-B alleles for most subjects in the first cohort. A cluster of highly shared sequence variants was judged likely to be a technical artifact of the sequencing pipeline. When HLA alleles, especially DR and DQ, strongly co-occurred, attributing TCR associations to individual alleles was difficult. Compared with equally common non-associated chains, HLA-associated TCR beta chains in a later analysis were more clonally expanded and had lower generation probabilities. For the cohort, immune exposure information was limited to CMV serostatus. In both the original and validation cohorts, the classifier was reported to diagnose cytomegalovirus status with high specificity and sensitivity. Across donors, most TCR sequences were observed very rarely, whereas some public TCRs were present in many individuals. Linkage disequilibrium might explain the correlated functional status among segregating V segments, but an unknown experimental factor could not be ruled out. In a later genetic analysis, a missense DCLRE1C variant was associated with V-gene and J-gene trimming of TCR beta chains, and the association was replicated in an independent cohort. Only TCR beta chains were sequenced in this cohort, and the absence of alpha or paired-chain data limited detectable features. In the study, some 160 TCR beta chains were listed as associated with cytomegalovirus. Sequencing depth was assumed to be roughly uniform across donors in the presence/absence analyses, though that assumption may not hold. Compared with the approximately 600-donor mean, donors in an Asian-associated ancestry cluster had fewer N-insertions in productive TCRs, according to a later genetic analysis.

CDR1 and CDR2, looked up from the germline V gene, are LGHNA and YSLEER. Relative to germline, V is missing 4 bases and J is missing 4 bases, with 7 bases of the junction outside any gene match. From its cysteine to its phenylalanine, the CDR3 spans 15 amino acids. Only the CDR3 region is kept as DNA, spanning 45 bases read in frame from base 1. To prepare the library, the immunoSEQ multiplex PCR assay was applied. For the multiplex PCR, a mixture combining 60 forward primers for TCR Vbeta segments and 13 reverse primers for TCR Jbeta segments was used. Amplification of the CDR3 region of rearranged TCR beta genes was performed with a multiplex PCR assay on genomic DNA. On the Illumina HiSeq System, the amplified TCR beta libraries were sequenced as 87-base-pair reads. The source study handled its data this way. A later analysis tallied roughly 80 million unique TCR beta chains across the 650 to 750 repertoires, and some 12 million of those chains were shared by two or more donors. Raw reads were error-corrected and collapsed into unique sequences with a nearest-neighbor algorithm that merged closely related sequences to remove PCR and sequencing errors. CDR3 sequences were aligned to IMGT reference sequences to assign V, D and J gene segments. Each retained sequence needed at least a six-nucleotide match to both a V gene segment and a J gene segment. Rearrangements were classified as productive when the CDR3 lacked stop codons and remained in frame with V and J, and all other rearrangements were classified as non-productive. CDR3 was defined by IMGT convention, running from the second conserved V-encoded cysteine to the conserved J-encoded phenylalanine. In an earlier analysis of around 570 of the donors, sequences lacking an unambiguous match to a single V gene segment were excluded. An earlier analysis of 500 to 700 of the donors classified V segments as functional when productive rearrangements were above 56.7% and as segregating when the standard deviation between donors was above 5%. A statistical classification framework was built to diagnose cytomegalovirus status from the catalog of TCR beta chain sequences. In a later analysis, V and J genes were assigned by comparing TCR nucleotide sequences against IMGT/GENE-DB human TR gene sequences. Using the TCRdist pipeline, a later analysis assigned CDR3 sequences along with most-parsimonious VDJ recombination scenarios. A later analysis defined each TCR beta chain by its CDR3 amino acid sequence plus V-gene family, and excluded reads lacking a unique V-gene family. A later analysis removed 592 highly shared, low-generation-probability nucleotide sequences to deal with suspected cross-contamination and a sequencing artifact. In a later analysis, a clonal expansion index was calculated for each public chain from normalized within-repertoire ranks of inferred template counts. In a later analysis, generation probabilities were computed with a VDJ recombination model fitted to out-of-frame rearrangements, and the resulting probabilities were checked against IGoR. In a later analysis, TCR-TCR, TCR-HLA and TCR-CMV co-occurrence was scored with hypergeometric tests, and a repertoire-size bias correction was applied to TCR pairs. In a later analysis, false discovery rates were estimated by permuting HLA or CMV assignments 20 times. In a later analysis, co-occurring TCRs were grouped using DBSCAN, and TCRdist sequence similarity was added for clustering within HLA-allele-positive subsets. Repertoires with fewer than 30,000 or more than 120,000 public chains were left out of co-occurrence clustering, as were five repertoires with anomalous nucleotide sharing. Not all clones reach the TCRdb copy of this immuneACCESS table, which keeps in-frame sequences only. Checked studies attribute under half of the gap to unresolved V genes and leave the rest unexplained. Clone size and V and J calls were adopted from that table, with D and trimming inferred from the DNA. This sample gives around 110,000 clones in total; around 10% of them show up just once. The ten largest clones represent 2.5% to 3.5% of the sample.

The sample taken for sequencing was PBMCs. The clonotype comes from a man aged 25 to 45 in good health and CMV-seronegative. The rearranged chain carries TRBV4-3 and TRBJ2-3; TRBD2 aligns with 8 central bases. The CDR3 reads CASSLSGVGSDTQYF. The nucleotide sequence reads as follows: TGCGCCAGCAGCCTTAGCGGGGTAGGCTCAGATACGCAGTATTTT.